The 7 T cell receptor beta chains in this list originate from one sample, sequenced in a study of blood T cell repertoires in COVID-19. Method: immunoSEQ multiplex PCR; TCRdb's copy keeps in-frame clones and lacks some. Among 240,000 or so clones listed, roughly 87% were seen once. Sequencing was carried out using peripheral blood. These receptors were obtained from a man aged 60-69 years who had recovered from COVID-19.

The V and J genes are TRBV29-1 and TRBJ2-5, with D possibly TRBD1 on 5 matching bases. The V gene's germline CDR1 is SQVTM and CDR2 ANQGSEA. Trimming pared 4 bases from V and 4 bases from J, leaving 10 bases between. CDR3 size: 12 residues. The DNA for the CDR3 is TGCAGCGTTGGGAAGGGGCCAGAGACCCAGTACTTC. This encodes CSVGKGPETQYF.

The chain is built from TRBV29-1 and TRBJ1-2, with D hard to call. The CDR3 is made up of 12 amino acids. The germline V gene has CDR1 SQVTM and CDR2 ANQGSEA. V dropped 3 bases and J dropped 2 bases, with 7 bases sitting between them. The CDR3 region is CSVDGPNYGYTF. CDR3 nucleotides: TGCAGCGTTGATGGGCCGAACTATGGCTACACCTTC.

The CDR3 coding sequence is TGTGCCAGCAGCCCAACACGTCCGGAGCAGTTCTTC. This gives the protein CASSPTRPEQFF. The chain combines TRBV6-6 with TRBJ2-1; no definite D call. The CDR3 has 12 residues. In germline, CDR1 is MNHNY, CDR2 SVGAGI (reference sequence). V was shortened by 6 bases and J by 10 bases, with 13 bases between the two germline ends.

This rearrangement joins TRBV5-5 to TRBJ1-1; TRBD1 is a possible D gene (6 bases). Germline V gene data show CDR1 as SGHKS and CDR2 as YYEKEE (reference sequence). The CDR3 spans 13 residues. The V end lost 0 bases, the J end lost 4 bases, and 7 bases lay between the germline ends. CDR3 coding DNA: TGTGCCAGCAGCTTGGGAGGGGGCACTGAAGCTTTCTTT. The encoded protein is CASSLGGGTEAFF.

J is TRBJ2-3 and V is TRBV19; D is perhaps TRBD2 (6 bases). Germline CDR1 and CDR2: LNHDA and SQIVND (reference sequence). The CDR3 is made up of 17 amino acids. Trimming stripped 3 bases from V and 2 bases from J, with 18 bases between. This CDR3 is CASSIRGGDGATDTQYF. Written as DNA, the CDR3 is TGTGCCAGTAGTATTAGAGGAGGGGATGGGGCCACAGATACGCAGTATTTT.

Written as DNA, the CDR3 is TGTGCCAGCAGTCCCCGATCAGGGATTTACGAGCAGTACTTC. Amino acid sequence: CASSPRSGIYEQYF. The rearrangement links TRBV27 to TRBJ2-7, with TRBD1 as a possible D gene (5 bases). This CDR3 comprises 14 residues. V was pared by 5 bases and J by 4 bases, with 15 bases between. CDR1 is MNHEY, CDR2 SMNVEV, per germline (reference sequence).

This clone was picked up one time. The CDR3 loop reads CASSPPVSGATKNIQYF. In nucleotides, the CDR3 is TGTGCCAGCAGCCCCCCAGTTAGCGGGGCAACCAAAAACATTCAGTACTTC. The V gene is TRBV3-1 (or the pseudogene TRBV3-2), the J gene TRBJ2-4; the match to TRBD2 covers 8 bases. The CDR3 sequence is 17 residues long. From germline, CDR1 is LGHDT and CDR2 YNNKEL (reference sequence). After removal of 4 bases from V and 2 bases from J, the junction contained 10 bases not matched to a gene.